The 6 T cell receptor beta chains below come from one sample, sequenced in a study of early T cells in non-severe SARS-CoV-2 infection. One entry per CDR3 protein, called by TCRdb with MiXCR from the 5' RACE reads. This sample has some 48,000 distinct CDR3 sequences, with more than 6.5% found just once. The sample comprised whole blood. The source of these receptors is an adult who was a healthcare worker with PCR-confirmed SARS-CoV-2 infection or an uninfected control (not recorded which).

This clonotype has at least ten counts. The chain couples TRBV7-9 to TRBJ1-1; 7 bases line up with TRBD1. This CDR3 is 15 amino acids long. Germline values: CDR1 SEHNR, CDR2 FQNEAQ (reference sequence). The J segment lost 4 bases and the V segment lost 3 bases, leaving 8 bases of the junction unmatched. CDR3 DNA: TGTGCCAGCAGCTTTCAGGGGGGGATGAGCACTGAAGCTTTCTTT. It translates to CASSFQGGMSTEAFF. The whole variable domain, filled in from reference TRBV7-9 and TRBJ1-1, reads DTGVSQNPRHKITKRGQNVTFRCDPISEHNRLYWYRQTLGQGPEFLTYFQNEAQLEKSRLLSDRFSAERPKGSFSTLEIQRTEQGDSAMYLCASSFQGGMSTEAFFGQGTRLTVV.

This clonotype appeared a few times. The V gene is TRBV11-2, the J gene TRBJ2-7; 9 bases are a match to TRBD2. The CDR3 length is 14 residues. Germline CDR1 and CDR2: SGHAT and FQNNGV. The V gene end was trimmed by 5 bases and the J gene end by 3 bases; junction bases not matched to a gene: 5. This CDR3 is CASSTGLADYEQYF. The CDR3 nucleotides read TGTGCCAGCAGCACGGGACTAGCCGACTACGAGCAGTACTTC.

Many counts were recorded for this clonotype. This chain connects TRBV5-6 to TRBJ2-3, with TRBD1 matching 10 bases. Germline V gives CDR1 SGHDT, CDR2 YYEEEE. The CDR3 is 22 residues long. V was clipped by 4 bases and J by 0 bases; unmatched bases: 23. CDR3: CASSRLTGGNSLGGYSTDTQYF. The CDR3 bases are TGTGCCAGCAGCCGTCTGACAGGGGGCAATAGCCTAGGAGGATATAGCACAGATACGCAGTATTTT.

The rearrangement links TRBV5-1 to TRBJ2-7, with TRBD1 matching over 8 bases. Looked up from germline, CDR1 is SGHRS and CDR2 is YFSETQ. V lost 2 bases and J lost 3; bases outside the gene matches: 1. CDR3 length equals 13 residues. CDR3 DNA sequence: TGCGCCAGCAGCTTACAGGGGGACTACGAGCAGTACTTC. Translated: CASSLQGDYEQYF.

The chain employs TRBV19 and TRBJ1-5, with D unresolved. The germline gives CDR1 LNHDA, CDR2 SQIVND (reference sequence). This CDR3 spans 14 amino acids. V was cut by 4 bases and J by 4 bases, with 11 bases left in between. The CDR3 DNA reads TGTGCCAGTAGTACTATGCATACGAATCAGCCCCAGCATTTT. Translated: CASSTMHTNQPQHF.

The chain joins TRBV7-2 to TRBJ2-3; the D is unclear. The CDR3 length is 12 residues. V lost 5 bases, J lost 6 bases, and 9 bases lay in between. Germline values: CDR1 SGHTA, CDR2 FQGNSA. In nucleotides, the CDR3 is TGTGCCAGCAGCCTCTCCCTGGATACGCAGTATTTT. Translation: CASSLSLDTQYF.